Below, 30 T cell receptor beta chains from the same sample are listed, as sequenced in a study of blood T cell repertoires in COVID-19. The table came from immunoSEQ multiplex PCR; TCRdb's copy has only in-frame clones and leaves some out. The sample has tens of thousands of clones; approximately 80% are singletons. The source material was peripheral blood. The receptors were gathered from a man aged 25-45 years with COVID-19, enrolled during active disease.

This clone came up once. The rearrangement links TRBV11-3 to TRBJ1-1; D unresolved. Germline V gene lookup returns CDR1 SGHNT and CDR2 YENEEA. The CDR3 covers 12 residues. The V end lost 9 bases, the J end lost 1 base, and 9 bases lay between the germline ends. The chain's CDR3 is CARDRGNTEAFF. CDR3 coding DNA: TGTGCCAGGGATCGAGGGAACACTGAAGCTTTCTTT.

This sequence joins TRBV6-4 and TRBJ2-1, with D unclear. CDR3 length: 19 residues. CDR1 MRHNA and CDR2 SNTAGT come from the germline V gene. V was shortened by 0 bases and J by 0 bases, with 18 bases between the two germline ends. In DNA form, the CDR3 reads TGTGCCAGCAGTGACTCGTTGACTCCCCTGGAGAGCTCCTACAATGAGCAGTTCTTC. It specifies CASSDSLTPLESSYNEQFF.

This rearrangement joins TRBV27 to TRBJ1-1, with D unclear. Trimming removed 0 bases from V and 5 bases from J, with 16 bases in between. The CDR3 totals 16 residues. The germline V gene encodes CDR1 MNHEY and CDR2 SMNVEV (reference sequence). CDR3 nucleotide sequence: TGTGCCAGCAGTTTATCGCCTGCGGGGAAAAATACTGAAGCTTTCTTT. Encoded protein: CASSLSPAGKNTEAFF.

The chain joins TRBV19 to TRBJ1-5; D ambiguous. The CDR3 runs 16 residues. The germline V gene has CDR1 LNHDA and CDR2 SQIVND (reference sequence). Between the trimmed V and J ends, which lost 7 bases and 11 bases, there was a span of 27 bases. The CDR3 sequence: CASTHTTRLAGVTQHF. Written as DNA, the CDR3 is TGTGCCAGTACCCACACCACACGGCTAGCAGGAGTGACCCAGCATTTT.

The chain couples TRBV28 to TRBJ1-1; D might be TRBD1 (6 bases). The CDR3 extends over 14 amino acids. V was clipped by 2 bases and J by 11 bases, with 18 bases between them. Germline V CDR1 and CDR2: MDHEN, SYDVKM. The CDR3 spells CASSLVESGGLAFF. In DNA, the CDR3 is TGTGCCAGCAGTTTAGTGGAAAGTGGGGGCCTGGCTTTCTTT.

The table lists this clone with a count of one. The CDR3 region has the DNA TGTGCCAGCAGCCCATACACGGGGATTTCACCCCTCCACTTT. It specifies CASSPYTGISPLHF. The chain uses TRBV7-2 and TRBJ1-6; D gene unclear. The CDR3 spans 14 residues. The germline V and J ends were trimmed by 5 bases and 9 bases, with 14 bases remaining between them. CDR1 and CDR2 from the germline V gene are SGHTA and FQGNSA.

The chain recombines TRBV28 with TRBJ1-2; D remains ambiguous. This CDR3 spans 13 amino acids. Germline V lookup: CDR1 MDHEN, CDR2 SYDVKM. Deletions cut 2 bases from V and 4 bases from J, with 8 bases between. CDR3 amino acids: CASSLPSGYGYTF. The DNA of the CDR3 is TGTGCCAGCAGTTTACCCTCAGGCTATGGCTACACCTTC.

The CDR3 loop reads CASSQDSDSVNQPQHF. In DNA form, the CDR3 reads TGTGCCAGCAGCCAAGATTCGGACAGTGTAAACCAGCCCCAGCATTTT. The chain uses TRBV4-2 and TRBJ1-5; perhaps TRBD1 as D (6 bases). Trimming took 0 bases from V and 7 from J, leaving 16 bases between them. The germline V gene has CDR1 LGHNA and CDR2 YNFKEQ. The CDR3 runs 16 residues.

The genes are TRBV5-1 and TRBJ2-7; tentatively, D is TRBD2 (5 bases). This CDR3 comprises 14 residues. Germline V gives CDR1 SGHRS, CDR2 YFSETQ. V was pared by 4 bases and J by 5 bases, with 16 bases between. The CDR3 loop is CASSAAGLANEQYF. The CDR3 bases are TGCGCCAGCAGCGCGGCGGGCCTAGCAAACGAGCAGTACTTC.

This clone was observed a single time. The rearrangement uses TRBV6-6 and TRBJ1-2; TRBD1 matches 8 bases. The V segment lost 3 bases and the J segment 5 bases; nucleotides outside the gene matches: 8. CDR3 length: 15 residues. Germline V lookup: CDR1 MNHNY, CDR2 SVGAGI (reference sequence). The CDR3 DNA reads as TGTGCCAGCAGTTATCGGGACAGGAACCCTTATGGCTACACCTTC. Translation: CASSYRDRNPYGYTF.

This clone was observed once. The chain is built from TRBV10-3 and TRBJ1-1; D might be TRBD1 (5 bases). The CDR3 spans 14 residues. Trimming took off 3 bases at V and 3 bases at J, with 11 bases between the two ends. Germline-derived CDR1 and CDR2 are ENHRY and SYGVKD. The CDR3 spells CAISDRARDTEAFF. The DNA of the CDR3 is TGTGCCATCAGTGACAGGGCTAGGGACACTGAAGCTTTCTTT.

The chain uses TRBV7-2 and TRBJ2-1; 8 nucleotides line up with TRBD2. Germline trimming cut 5 bases from V and 12 bases from J; bases unmatched to any gene: 18. Germline values: CDR1 SGHTA, CDR2 FQGNSA. CDR3 length: 16 amino acids. This CDR3 reads CASSRGGGRPQLLQFF. CDR3 nucleotide sequence: TGTGCCAGCAGCCGGGGGGGCGGGAGGCCCCAATTATTGCAGTTCTTC.

J is TRBJ2-7 and V is TRBV5-1; TRBD1 matches 11 bases. Per the germline V gene, CDR1 is SGHRS and CDR2 is YFSETQ. The J segment lost 3 bases and the V segment lost 2 bases, leaving 1 base of the junction unmatched. The CDR3 runs 14 residues. The CDR3 DNA follows: TGCGCCAGCAGCTTAGGGACAGGGGGCTACGAGCAGTACTTC. Its protein is CASSLGTGGYEQYF. The full variable domain, with the rest looked up from reference TRBV5-1 and TRBJ2-7, is KAGVTQTPRYLIKTRGQQVTLSCSPISGHRSVSWYQQTPGQGLQFLFEYFSETQRNKGNFPGRFSGRQFSNSRSEMNVSTLELGDSALYLCASSLGTGGYEQYFGPGTRLTVT.

This clone appeared once. One junction end does not reproduce the germline sequence, and a read error may be involved. V and J are TRBV7-7 and TRBJ2-3; 12 bases fit TRBD1. The germline V gene has CDR1 SSHAT and CDR2 FNYEAQ (reference sequence). The CDR3 contains 15 residues. This CDR3 is CASSAGTGGSDTQYF. CDR3 nucleotides: TGTGCTAGCAGCGCCGGGACAGGGGGCTCGGATACGCAGTATTTT. Full variable domain (rest looked up from reference TRBV7-7 and TRBJ2-3): GAGVSQSPRYKVTKRGQDVTLRCDPISSHATLYWYQQALGQGPEFLTYFNYEAQPDKSGLPSDRFSAERPEGSISTLTIQRTEQRDSAMYRCASSAGTGGSDTQYFGPGTRLTVL.

The V and J genes are TRBV30 and TRBJ2-1; the D gene is possibly TRBD2 (6 bases). This CDR3 has 15 residues. Between the trimmed V and J ends, which lost 2 bases and 7 bases, there was a span of 18 bases. The germline V gene has CDR1 GTSNPN and CDR2 SVGIG (reference sequence). The CDR3 is CAWSTSIGSWNEQFF. CDR3 coding DNA: TGTGCCTGGAGTACTTCGATCGGGAGCTGGAATGAGCAGTTCTTC.

The rearrangement uses TRBV2 and TRBJ2-2; no firm D call. Looked up from germline, CDR1 is SNHLY and CDR2 is FYNNEI. The CDR3 contains 14 residues. The germline V and J ends were trimmed by 7 bases and 0 bases, with 9 bases remaining between them. The CDR3 nucleotides read TGTGCCAGCACCCGACTGGCGAACACCGGGGAGCTGTTTTTT. As protein: CASTRLANTGELFF.

The CDR3 DNA follows: TGTGCCAGCAGCGTTACCGGTAGGCCTGGGGGGACTACGAGTGAGCAGTTCTTC. It yields the protein CASSVTGRPGGTTSEQFF. The rearrangement joins TRBV9 to TRBJ2-1, with TRBD2 matching over 7 bases. CDR1 and CDR2 from the germline V gene are SGDLS and YYNGEE. There are 18 residues in the CDR3. The J segment lost 9 bases and the V segment lost 2 bases, leaving 20 bases of the junction unmatched.

The chain couples TRBV9 to TRBJ2-7; 11 bases align to TRBD2. The CDR3 consists of 14 residues. From germline, CDR1 is SGDLS and CDR2 YYNGEE. V was pared by 3 bases and J by 6 bases, with 5 bases of the junction left unmatched. Written as DNA, the CDR3 is TGTGCCAGCAGCGAGACTAGCGGGATTACCGAGCAGTACTTC. Its protein product is CASSETSGITEQYF.

This clone was counted only a few times. The chain combines TRBV14 with TRBJ2-1; a possible D gene is TRBD2 (7 bases). CDR3 length: 20 residues. Trimming shortened V by 4 bases and J by 5 bases, and 30 bases separated the two germline ends. Germline loops: CDR1 SGHDN, CDR2 FVKESK. CDR3 loop: CASSPLGGSRGGSPHNEQFF. The CDR3 region has the DNA TGTGCCAGCAGCCCTCTTGGCGGGAGTCGAGGGGGAAGCCCTCACAATGAGCAGTTCTTC.

This chain links TRBV7-8 with TRBJ1-1; 9 nucleotides line up with TRBD1. CDR3 size: 15 residues. Germline assignment: CDR1 SGHVS and CDR2 FQNEAQ. V was clipped by 2 bases and J by 5 bases; unmatched bases: 6. CDR3 nucleotides: TGTGCCAGCAGCTTAAGGGGGACAGGGCGAACTGAAGCTTTCTTT. It is translated as CASSLRGTGRTEAFF. Based on the CDR3 plus reference TRBV7-8 and TRBJ1-1, the full variable domain is GAGVSQSPRYKVAKRGQDVALRCDPISGHVSLFWYQQALGQGPEFLTYFQNEAQLDKSGLPSDRFFAERPEGSVSTLKIQRTQQEDSAVYLCASSLRGTGRTEAFFGQGTRLTVV.

The chain is built from TRBV5-1 and TRBJ1-1; maybe TRBD1 (5 bases). CDR1 SGHRS and CDR2 YFSETQ come from the germline V gene. The CDR3 extends over 14 amino acids. V shed 5 bases and J shed 1 base, with 12 bases lying between them. The CDR3 sequence is CASSRTRTNTEAFF. The CDR3 DNA is TGCGCCAGCAGTCGGACACGCACGAACACTGAAGCTTTCTTT.

V gene TRBV4-1 combines with J gene TRBJ2-7; TRBD1 is a possible D gene (6 bases). The germline CDR1 and CDR2 sequences are MGHRA and YSYEKL. The CDR3 totals 14 residues. V was trimmed by 3 bases and J by 3 bases, leaving 12 bases between them. The CDR3, as DNA: TGCGCCAGCAGCCAGAGGGCCAGGGGCTACGAGCAGTACTTC. This encodes CASSQRARGYEQYF.

This sequence joins TRBV27 and TRBJ2-6, with TRBD1 matching over 8 bases. With 6 bases clipped from V and 2 bases from J, the junction kept 12 bases outside the gene matches. Germline assignment: CDR1 MNHEY and CDR2 SMNVEV (reference sequence). This CDR3 comprises 18 residues. CDR3 DNA sequence: TGTGCCAGCAGACTAACGGCCAGGGGGCTGGCTGGGGCCAACGTCCTGACTTTC. It is translated as CASRLTARGLAGANVLTF.

The J gene is TRBJ2-1, the V gene TRBV9, with a possible D match to TRBD2 (6 bases). CDR1 is SGDLS and CDR2 is YYNGEE in the germline V gene. The V end lost 4 bases, the J end lost 7 bases, and 15 bases lay between the germline ends. The CDR3 totals 14 residues. The CDR3 loop is CASSSPEGRNEQFF. CDR3 sequence (DNA): TGTGCCAGCAGCTCCCCGGAGGGCCGGAATGAGCAGTTCTTC.

The chain combines TRBV5-1 with TRBJ1-3; D is ambiguous. Germline loops: CDR1 SGHRS, CDR2 YFSETQ. V gave up 0 bases and J gave up 0 bases, with 7 bases separating them. CDR3 length: 15 residues. Here the CDR3 reads CASSLDGDSGNTIYF. Written as DNA, the CDR3 is TGCGCCAGCAGCTTGGACGGAGACTCTGGAAACACCATATATTTT.

The rearrangement links TRBV11-2 to TRBJ1-3; 7 bases line up with TRBD1. From germline, CDR1 is SGHAT and CDR2 FQNNGV. V lost 4 bases to trimming and J lost 0 bases; unmatched junction nucleotides: 3. The CDR3 spans 15 residues. CDR3 in amino acids: CASSSPGGSGNTIYF. The CDR3 bases are TGTGCCAGCAGCTCCCCAGGGGGCTCTGGAAACACCATATATTTT.

The rearrangement uses TRBV6-5 and TRBJ1-6, with 9 positions matching TRBD1. The ends lost 6 bases at V and 7 bases at J; junction bases unmatched: 4. Germline V gene lookup returns CDR1 MNHEY and CDR2 SVGAGI. The CDR3 length is 14 residues. The CDR3 bases are TGTGCCAGCAGCAATGACAGGGGGAATTCACCCCTCCACTTT. Its protein is CASSNDRGNSPLHF.

This chain joins TRBV7-3 and TRBJ2-2; D is undetermined. This CDR3 has 12 residues. Germline V gene sequence: CDR1 SGHTA, CDR2 FQGTGA. Between the trimmed V and J ends, which lost 5 bases and 8 bases, there was a span of 9 bases. The CDR3 protein is CASSTDTGELFF. The CDR3 bases are TGTGCCAGCAGCACAGATACTGGGGAGCTGTTTTTT.

The chain's CDR3 is CASSTGNSREPFF. The DNA of the CDR3 is TGTGCCAGCAGCACCGGGAACTCCCGGGAACCTTTCTTT. This chain uses TRBV27 with TRBJ1-1; D uncertain. Trimming took 6 bases from V and 12 from J, leaving 20 bases between them. This CDR3 has 13 amino acids. Looked up from germline, CDR1 is MNHEY and CDR2 is SMNVEV (reference sequence).

The V gene is TRBV4-3, the J gene TRBJ1-2, with 9 bases identical to TRBD1. Germline V gene lookup returns CDR1 LGHNA and CDR2 YSLEER. The CDR3 is made up of 16 amino acids. Losses at the gene ends were 4 bases for V and 2 bases for J; bases not matched to a gene: 8. The CDR3 here is CASSLRTGALNYGYTF. CDR3 coding DNA: TGCGCCAGCAGCCTTAGGACAGGGGCTTTAAACTATGGCTACACCTTC.